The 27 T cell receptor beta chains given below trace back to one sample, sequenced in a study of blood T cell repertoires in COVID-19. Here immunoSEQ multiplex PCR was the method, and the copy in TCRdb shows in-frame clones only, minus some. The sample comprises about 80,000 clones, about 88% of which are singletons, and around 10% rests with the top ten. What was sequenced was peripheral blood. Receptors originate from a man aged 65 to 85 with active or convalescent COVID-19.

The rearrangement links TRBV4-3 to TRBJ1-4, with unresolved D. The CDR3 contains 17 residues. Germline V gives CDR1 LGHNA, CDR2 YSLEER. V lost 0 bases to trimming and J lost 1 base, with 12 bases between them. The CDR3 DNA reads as TGCGCCAGCAGCCAAGATTTGGGAGATGGAACTAATGAAAAACTGTTTTTT. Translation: CASSQDLGDGTNEKLFF.

CDR3 DNA: TGTGCCAGCTCACCACCGGAGACAGGGGGCTGGGCTGAAGCTTTCTTT. This sequence encodes CASSPPETGGWAEAFF. The gene calls are TRBV18 and TRBJ1-1; 10 bases match TRBD1. Germline V gene data show CDR1 as KGHSH and CDR2 as LQKENI. With 0 bases clipped from V and 6 bases from J, the junction kept 7 bases outside the gene matches. The length of the CDR3 is 16 residues.

The chain's CDR3 is CASSLSGTYNEQFF. The CDR3 DNA reads TGTGCCAGCAGTTTAAGCGGGACCTACAATGAGCAGTTCTTC. The chain carries TRBV6-5 and TRBJ2-1, with TRBD2 identical over 7 bases. The ends lost 4 bases at V and 2 bases at J; junction bases unmatched: 2. From germline, CDR1 is MNHEY and CDR2 SVGAGI. The CDR3 spans 14 residues.

This chain's CDR3 is CASSLQGANQPQHF. The CDR3 DNA follows: TGTGCCAGCAGCCTACAGGGGGCTAATCAGCCCCAGCATTTT. The V call is TRBV27, the J call TRBJ1-5, with 9 bases identical to TRBD1. Germline CDR1 reads MNHEY; CDR2 reads SMNVEV (reference sequence). The CDR3 loop spans 14 amino acids. J gave up 4 bases and V 6 bases, and 4 bases lay outside the gene matches.

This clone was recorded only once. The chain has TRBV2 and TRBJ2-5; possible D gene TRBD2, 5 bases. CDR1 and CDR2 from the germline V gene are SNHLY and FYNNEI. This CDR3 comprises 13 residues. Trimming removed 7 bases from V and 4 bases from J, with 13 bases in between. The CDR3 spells CASNLWERETQYF. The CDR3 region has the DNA TGTGCCAGCAACTTGTGGGAGAGAGAGACCCAGTACTTC. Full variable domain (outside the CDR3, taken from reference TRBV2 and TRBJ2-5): EPEVTQTPSHQVTQMGQEVILRCVPISNHLYFYWYRQILGQKVEFLVSFYNNEISEKSEIFDDQFSVERPDGSNFTLKIRSTKLEDSAMYFCASNLWERETQYFGPGTRLLVL.

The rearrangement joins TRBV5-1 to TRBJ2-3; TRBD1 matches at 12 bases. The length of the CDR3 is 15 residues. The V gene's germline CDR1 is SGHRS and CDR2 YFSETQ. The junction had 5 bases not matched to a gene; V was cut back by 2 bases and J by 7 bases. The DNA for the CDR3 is TGCGCCAGCAGCTTTGGGGACAGGGGGCCGAATACGCAGTATTTT. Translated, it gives CASSFGDRGPNTQYF.

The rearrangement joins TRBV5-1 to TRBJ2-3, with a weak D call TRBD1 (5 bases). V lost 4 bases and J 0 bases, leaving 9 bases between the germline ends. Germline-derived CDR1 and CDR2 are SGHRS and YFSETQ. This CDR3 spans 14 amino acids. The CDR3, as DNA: TGCGCCAGCAGCCTGACAGCTAGCACAGATACGCAGTATTTT. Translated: CASSLTASTDTQYF.

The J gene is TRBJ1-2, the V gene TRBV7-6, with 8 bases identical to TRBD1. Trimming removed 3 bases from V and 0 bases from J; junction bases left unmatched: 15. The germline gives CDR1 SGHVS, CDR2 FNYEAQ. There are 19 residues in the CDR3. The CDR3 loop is CASSFYPPGTGISNYGYTF. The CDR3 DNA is TGTGCCAGCAGCTTTTACCCCCCCGGGACAGGAATATCTAACTATGGCTACACCTTC. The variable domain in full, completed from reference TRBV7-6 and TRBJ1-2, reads GAGVSQSPRYKVTKRGQDVALRCDPISGHVSLYWYRQALGQGPEFLTYFNYEAQQDKSGLPNDRFSAERPEGSISTLTIQRTEQRDSAMYRCASSFYPPGTGISNYGYTFGSGTRLTVV.

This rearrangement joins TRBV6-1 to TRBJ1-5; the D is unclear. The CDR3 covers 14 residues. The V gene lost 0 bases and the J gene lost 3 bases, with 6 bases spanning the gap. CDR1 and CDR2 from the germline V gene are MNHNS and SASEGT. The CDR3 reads CASSEAQNNQPQHF. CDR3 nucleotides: TGTGCCAGCAGTGAAGCACAGAACAATCAGCCCCAGCATTTT.

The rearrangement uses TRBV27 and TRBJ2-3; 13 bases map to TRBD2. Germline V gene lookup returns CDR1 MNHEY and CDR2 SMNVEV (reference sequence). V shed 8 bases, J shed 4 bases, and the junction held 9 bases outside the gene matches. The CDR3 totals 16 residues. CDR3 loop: CASPLPGLAGSDTQYF. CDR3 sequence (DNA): TGTGCCAGCCCACTTCCGGGACTAGCGGGGTCAGATACGCAGTATTTT.

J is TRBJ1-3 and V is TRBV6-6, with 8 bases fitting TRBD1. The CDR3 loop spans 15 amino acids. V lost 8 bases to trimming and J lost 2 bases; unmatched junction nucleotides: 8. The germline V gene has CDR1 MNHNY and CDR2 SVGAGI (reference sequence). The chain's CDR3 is CASGPEDRAGNTIYF. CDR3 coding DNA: TGTGCCAGCGGACCTGAGGACAGGGCTGGAAACACCATATATTTT.

CDR3 sequence reads: CASSTDRGRMKTQYF. The CDR3 bases are TGTGCCAGCAGTACGGACAGGGGGCGGATGAAGACCCAGTACTTC. The chain has TRBV27 and TRBJ2-5, with 11 bases fitting TRBD1. The CDR3 totals 15 residues. In germline, CDR1 is MNHEY, CDR2 SMNVEV (reference sequence). V lost 5 bases and J lost 6; bases outside the gene matches: 8.

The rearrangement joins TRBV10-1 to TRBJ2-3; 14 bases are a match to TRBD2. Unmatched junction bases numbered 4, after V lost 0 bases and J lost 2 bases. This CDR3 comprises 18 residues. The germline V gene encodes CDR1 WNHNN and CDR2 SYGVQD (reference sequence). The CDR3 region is CASSESVGLAGDTDTQYF. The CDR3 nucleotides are TGCGCCAGCAGTGAGTCGGTGGGACTAGCGGGGGACACAGATACGCAGTATTTT.

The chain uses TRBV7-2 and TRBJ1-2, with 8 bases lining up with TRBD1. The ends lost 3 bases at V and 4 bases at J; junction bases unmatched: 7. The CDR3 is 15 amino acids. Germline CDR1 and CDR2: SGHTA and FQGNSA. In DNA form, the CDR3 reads TGTGCCAGCAGCTTGCGGACAGGGTTGGGCTATGGCTACACCTTC. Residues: CASSLRTGLGYGYTF.

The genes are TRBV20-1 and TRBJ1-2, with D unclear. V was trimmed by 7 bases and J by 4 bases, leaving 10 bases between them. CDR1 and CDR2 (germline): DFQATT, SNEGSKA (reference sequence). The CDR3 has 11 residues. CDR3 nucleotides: TGCAGTGGCCCCGTCGGCTATGGCTACACCTTC. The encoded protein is CSGPVGYGYTF.

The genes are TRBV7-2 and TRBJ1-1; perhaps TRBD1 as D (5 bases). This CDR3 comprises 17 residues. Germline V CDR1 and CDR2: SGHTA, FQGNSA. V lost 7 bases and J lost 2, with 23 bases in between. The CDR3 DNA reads TGTGCCAGCACATCAGGAAGGGGCAACCGAATAAACACTGAAGCTTTCTTT. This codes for CASTSGRGNRINTEAFF.

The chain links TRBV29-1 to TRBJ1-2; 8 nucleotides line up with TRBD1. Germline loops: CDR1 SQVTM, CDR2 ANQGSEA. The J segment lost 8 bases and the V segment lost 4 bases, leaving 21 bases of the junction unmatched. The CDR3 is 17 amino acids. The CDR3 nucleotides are TGCAGCGTTGTGATGCAGGGGGCAGAGACTACCCTACCAGGCTACACCTTC. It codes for CSVVMQGAETTLPGYTF.

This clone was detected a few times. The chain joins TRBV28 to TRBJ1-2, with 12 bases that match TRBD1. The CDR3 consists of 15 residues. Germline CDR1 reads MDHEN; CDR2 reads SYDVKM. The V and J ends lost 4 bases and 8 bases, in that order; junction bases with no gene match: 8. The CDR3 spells CASSSPGQGAWGYTF. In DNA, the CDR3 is TGTGCCAGCAGTTCCCCGGGACAGGGGGCTTGGGGCTACACCTTC.

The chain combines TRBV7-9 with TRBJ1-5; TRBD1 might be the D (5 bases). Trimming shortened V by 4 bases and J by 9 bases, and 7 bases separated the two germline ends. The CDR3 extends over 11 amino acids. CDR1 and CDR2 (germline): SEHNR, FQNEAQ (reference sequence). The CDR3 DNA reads TGTGCCAGCAGCTCCGGGGGGCCCCAGCATTTT. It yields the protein CASSSGGPQHF.

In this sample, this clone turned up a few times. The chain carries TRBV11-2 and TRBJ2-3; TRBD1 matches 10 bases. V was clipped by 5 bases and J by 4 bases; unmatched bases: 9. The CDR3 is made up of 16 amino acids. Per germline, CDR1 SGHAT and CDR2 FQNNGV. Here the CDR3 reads CASSETGGAGPDTQYF. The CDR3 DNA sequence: TGTGCCAGCAGCGAGACAGGGGGCGCGGGGCCAGATACGCAGTATTTT.

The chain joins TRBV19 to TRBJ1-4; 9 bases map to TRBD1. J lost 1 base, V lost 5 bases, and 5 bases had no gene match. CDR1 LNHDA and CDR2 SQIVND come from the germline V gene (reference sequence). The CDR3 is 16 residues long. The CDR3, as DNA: TGTGCCAGTAGTTTCCCGGGACAGGGAACTAATGAAAAACTGTTTTTT. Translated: CASSFPGQGTNEKLFF.

Written as DNA, the CDR3 is TGTGCCAGCATGGCGGGGAACAGGAAAAGCACAGATACGCAGTATTTT. Residues: CASMAGNRKSTDTQYF. The J gene is TRBJ2-3, the V gene TRBV5-4, with D possibly matching TRBD2 (6 bases). The germline CDR1 and CDR2 sequences are SGHNT and YYREEE (reference sequence). Deletions cut 6 bases from V and 0 bases from J, with 17 bases between. The CDR3 sequence is 16 residues long.

CDR3 nucleotides: TGTGCCTGGAGTAGACAGAATCAGCCCCAGCATTTT. It encodes CAWSRQNQPQHF. The chain joins TRBV30 to TRBJ1-5; the D gene is possibly TRBD1 (5 bases). CDR1 and CDR2 from the germline V gene are GTSNPN and SVGIG (reference sequence). The CDR3 runs 12 residues. Trimming removed 2 bases at V and 4 bases at J, with 6 bases between. Full variable domain (remainder filled in from reference TRBV30 and TRBJ1-5): SQTIHQWPATLVQPVGSPLSLECTVEGTSNPNLYWYRQAAGRGLQLLFYSVGIGQISSEVPQNLSASRPQDRQFILSSKKLLLSDSGFYLCAWSRQNQPQHFGDGTRLSIL.

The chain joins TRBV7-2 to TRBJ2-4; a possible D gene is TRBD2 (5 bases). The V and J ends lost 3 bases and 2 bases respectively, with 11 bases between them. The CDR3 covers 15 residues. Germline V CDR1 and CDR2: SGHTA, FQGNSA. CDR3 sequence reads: CASSLTRGSKNIQYF. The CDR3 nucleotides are TGTGCCAGCAGCTTGACCCGAGGGTCCAAAAACATTCAGTACTTC. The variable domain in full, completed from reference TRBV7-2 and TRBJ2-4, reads GAGVSQSPSNKVTEKGKDVELRCDPISGHTALYWYRQSLGQGLEFLIYFQGNSAPDKSGLPSDRFSAERTGGSVSTLTIQRTQQEDSAVYLCASSLTRGSKNIQYFGAGTRLSVL.

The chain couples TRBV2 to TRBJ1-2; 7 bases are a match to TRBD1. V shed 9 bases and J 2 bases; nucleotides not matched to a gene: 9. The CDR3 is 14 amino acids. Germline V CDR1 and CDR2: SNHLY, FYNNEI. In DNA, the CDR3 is TGTGCCAGATCCCCGACAGGGTCCAACTATGGCTACACCTTC. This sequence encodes CARSPTGSNYGYTF.

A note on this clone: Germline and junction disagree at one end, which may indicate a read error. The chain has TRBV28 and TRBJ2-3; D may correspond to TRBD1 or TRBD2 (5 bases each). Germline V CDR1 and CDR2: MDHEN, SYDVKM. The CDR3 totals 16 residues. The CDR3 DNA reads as TGTGCCAGCAGTGTATGGGACCGTCCCCAGGGAGATACGCAGTATTTT. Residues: CASSVWDRPQGDTQYF.

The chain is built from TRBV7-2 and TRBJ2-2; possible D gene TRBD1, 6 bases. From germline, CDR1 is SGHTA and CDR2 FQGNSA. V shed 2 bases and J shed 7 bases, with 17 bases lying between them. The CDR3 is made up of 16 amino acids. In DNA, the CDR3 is TGTGCCAGCAGCTTATTCGGGCAGGGGCTTGGCGGGGAGCTGTTTTTT. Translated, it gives CASSLFGQGLGGELFF.